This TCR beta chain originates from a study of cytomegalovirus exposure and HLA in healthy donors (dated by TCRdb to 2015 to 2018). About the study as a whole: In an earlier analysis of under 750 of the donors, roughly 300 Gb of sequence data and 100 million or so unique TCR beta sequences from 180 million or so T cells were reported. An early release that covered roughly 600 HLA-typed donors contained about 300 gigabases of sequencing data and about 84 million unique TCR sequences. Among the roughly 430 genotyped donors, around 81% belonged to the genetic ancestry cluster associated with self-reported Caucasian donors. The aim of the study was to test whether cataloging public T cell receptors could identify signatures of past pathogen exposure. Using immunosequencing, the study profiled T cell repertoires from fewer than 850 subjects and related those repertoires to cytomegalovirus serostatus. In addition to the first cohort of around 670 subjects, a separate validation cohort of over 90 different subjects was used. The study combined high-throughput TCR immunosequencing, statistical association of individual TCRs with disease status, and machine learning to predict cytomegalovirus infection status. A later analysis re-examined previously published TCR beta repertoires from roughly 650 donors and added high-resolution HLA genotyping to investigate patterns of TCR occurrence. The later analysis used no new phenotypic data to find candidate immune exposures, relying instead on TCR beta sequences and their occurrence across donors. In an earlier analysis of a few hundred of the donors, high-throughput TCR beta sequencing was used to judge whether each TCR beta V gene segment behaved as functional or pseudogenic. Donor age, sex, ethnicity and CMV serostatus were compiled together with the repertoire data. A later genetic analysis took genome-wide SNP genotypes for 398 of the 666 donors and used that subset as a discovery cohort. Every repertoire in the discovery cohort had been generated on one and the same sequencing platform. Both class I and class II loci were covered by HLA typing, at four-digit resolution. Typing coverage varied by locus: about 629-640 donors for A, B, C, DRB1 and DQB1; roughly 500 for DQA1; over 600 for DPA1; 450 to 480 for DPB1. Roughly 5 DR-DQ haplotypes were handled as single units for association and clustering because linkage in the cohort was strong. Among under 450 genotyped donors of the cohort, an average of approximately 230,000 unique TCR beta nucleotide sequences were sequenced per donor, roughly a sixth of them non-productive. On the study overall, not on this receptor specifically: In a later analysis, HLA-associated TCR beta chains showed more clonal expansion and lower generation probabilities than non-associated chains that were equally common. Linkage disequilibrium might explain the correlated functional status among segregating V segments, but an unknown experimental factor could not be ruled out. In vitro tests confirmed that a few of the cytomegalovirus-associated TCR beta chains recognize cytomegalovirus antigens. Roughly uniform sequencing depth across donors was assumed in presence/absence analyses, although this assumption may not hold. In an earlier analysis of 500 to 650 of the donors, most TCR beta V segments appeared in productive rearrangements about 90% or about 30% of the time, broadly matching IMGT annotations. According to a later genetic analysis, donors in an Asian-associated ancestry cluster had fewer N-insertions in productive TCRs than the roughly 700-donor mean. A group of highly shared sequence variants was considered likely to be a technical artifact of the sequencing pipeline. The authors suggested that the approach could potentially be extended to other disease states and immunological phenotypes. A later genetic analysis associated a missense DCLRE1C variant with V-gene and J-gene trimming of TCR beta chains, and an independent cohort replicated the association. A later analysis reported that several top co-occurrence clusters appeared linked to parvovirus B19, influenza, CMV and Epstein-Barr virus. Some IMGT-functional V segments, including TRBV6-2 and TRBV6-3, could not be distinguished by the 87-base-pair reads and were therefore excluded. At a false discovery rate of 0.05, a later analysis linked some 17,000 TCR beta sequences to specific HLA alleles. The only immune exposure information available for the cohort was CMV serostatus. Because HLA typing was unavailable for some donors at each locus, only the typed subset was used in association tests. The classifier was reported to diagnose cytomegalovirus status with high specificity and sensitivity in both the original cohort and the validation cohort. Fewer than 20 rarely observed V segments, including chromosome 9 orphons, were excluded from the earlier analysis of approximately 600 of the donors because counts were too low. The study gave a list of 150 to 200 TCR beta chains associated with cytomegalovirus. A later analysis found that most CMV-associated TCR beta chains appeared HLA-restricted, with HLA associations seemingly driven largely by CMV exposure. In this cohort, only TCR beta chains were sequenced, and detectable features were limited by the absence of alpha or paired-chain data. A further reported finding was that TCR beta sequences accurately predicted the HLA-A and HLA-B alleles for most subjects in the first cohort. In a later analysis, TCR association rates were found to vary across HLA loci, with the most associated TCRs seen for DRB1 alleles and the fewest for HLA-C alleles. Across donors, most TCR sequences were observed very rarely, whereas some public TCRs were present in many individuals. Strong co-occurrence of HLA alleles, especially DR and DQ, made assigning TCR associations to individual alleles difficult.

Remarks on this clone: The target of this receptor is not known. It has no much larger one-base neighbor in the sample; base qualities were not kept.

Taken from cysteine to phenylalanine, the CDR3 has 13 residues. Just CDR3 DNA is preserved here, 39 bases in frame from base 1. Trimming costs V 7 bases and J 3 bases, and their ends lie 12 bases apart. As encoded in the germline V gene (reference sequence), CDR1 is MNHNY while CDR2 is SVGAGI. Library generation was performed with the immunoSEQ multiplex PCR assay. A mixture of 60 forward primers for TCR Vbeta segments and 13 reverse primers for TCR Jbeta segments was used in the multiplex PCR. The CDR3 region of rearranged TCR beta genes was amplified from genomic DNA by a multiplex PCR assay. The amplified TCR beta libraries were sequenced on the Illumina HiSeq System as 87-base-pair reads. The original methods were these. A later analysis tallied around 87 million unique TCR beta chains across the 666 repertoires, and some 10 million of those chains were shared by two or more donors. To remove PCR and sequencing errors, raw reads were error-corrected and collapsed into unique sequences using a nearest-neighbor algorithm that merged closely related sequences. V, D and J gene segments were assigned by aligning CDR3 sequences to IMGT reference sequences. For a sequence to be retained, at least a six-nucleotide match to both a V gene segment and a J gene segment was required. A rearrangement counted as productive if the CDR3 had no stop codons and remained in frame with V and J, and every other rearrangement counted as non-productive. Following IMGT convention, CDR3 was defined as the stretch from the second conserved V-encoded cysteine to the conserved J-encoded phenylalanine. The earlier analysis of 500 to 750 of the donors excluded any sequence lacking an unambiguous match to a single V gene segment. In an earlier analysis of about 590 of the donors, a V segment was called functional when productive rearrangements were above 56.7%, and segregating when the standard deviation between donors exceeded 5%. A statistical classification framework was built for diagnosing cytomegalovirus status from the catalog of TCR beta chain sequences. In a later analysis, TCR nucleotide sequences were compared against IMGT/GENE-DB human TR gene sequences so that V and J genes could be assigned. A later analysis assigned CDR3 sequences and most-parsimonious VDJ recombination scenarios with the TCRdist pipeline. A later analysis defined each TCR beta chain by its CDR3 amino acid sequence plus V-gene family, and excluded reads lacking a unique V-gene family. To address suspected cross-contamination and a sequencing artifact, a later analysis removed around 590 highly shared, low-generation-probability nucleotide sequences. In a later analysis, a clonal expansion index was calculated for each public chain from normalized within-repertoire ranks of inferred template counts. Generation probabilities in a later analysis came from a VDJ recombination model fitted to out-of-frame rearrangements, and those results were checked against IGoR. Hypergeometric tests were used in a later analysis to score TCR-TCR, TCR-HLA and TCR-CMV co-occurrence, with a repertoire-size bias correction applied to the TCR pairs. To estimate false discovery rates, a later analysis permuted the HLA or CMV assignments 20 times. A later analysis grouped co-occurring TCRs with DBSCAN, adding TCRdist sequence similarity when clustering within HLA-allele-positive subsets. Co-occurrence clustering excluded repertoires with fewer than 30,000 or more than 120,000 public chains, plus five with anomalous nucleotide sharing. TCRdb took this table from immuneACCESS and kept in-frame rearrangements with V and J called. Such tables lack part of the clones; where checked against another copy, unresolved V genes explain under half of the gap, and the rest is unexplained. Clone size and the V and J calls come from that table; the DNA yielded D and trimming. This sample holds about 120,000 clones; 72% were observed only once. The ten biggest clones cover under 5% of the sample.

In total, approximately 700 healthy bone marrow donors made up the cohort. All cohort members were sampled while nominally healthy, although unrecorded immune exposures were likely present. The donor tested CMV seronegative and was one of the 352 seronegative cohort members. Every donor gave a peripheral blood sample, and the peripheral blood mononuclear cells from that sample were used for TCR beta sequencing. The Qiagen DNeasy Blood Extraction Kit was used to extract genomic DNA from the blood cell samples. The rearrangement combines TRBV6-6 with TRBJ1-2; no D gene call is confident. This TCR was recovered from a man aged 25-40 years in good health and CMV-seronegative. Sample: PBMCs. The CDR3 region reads CASIEGGYYGYTF. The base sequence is TGTGCCAGCATCGAGGGAGGGTACTATGGCTACACCTTC.